This TCR beta chain was profiled in a study of cytomegalovirus exposure and HLA in healthy donors. Study-wide background: Approximately 85 million unique TCRs from HLA-typed donors were held in an early data release. Researchers found that roughly 77% of 300 to 450 genotyped donors fell within the Caucasian-associated ancestry cluster. Overall study findings and caveats: A link between a missense DCLRE1C variant and TCR beta V- and J-gene trimming emerged from a later analysis. For most TCR sequences rarity was the rule, although some public TCRs occurred in many donors.

13 Jbeta primers and 60 Vbeta primers were used for the PCR. The repertoire was sequenced with immunoSEQ multiplex PCR; TCRdb's copy has only in-frame clones and lacks some. The repertoire holds over 150,000 clones, around four fifths seen once, with under 2% in the top ten. The CDR3 runs 14 residues. The V and J ends lost 6 bases and 2 bases, in that order; junction bases with no gene match: 3. Germline V gives CDR1 MNHEY, CDR2 SVGAGI. The sample holds one count of this clone. Its specificity is not known. The sequenced material came from PBMCs. The sequence was obtained from a woman aged 18-29 years in good health and CMV-seronegative. The V call is TRBV6-5, the J call TRBJ1-1; 10 nucleotides agree with TRBD1. The CDR3 is CASRRDRGNTEAFF. For the CDR3, the DNA is TGTGCCAGCAGAAGGGACAGGGGAAACACTGAAGCTTTCTTT.